This TCR beta chain was recovered during a study of cytomegalovirus exposure and HLA in healthy donors. Germline assignment: CDR1 SGHTA and CDR2 FQGNSA. This CDR3 contains 19 residues. J lost 5 bases, V lost 2 bases, and 11 bases had no gene match. Researchers ran the PCR with 60 Vbeta and 13 Jbeta primers. Per the original methods: Later, an analysis found 80 million or so unique TCR beta chains, and approximately 10 million of these were shared. This table comes from immunoSEQ multiplex PCR, and its TCRdb copy is limited to in-frame clones, with some not included. That table supplies the V and J calls and clone size; D and trimming were determined from the DNA. Here the sample spans 120,000 or so clones, over 70% being singletons.

The TCR sequence derives from a woman aged 45-65 years in good health and CMV-seronegative. The sample was PBMCs. The V call is TRBV7-2, the J call TRBJ2-6, with 11 bases identical to TRBD2. The CDR3, as DNA: TGTGCCAGCAGCTTATTTTATCCTAGCGGGAGGTCGAGGGCCAACGTCCTGACTTTC. It encodes CASSLFYPSGRSRANVLTF.